Listed below are T cell receptor beta chains from one sample, sequenced in a study of T cells in tuberculosis. The method was immunoSEQ multiplex PCR; TCRdb's version includes in-frame clones alone and lacks a portion of them. The data show 40,000 or so clones, roughly 94% seen once. The input for sequencing was PBMCs, taken at tuberculosis diagnosis. The receptors come from an adult with tuberculosis. Each CDR3 is given with its conserved first and last residue. The D gene is left open where the match is weak. Where a row states a size, it is once, few, many or the class of an expanded clone; other rows omit it.

J gene,D gene,V gene,clone size,CDR3 protein,CDR3 DNA
TRBJ2-6,TRBD1,TRBV12-5,NA,CASGLLLDRAHYSGANVLTF,TGTGCTAGTGGTTTGCTCCTTGACAGGGCCCATTACTCTGGGGCCAACGTCCTGACTTTC
TRBJ1-6,NA,TRBV27,NA,CASSPGDTFSPLHF,TGTGCCAGCAGCCCAGGGGACACTTTTTCACCCCTCCACTTT
TRBJ2-7,NA,TRBV10-3,NA,CAISEKRGSGEQYF,TGTGCCATCAGTGAGAAGAGGGGGAGCGGCGAGCAGTACTTC
TRBJ1-2,TRBD1,TRBV27,NA,CASRQTGSYGYTF,TGTGCCAGCAGGCAGACAGGGTCATATGGCTACACCTTC
TRBJ2-5,TRBD2,TRBV5-1,once,CASSLVGLAGAGQETQYF,TGCGCCAGCAGCTTGGTGGGACTAGCGGGGGCCGGGCAAGAGACCCAGTACTTC
TRBJ1-5,NA,TRBV4-3,NA,CASSQNRDTNQPQHF,TGCGCCAGCAGCCAAAATCGGGACACCAATCAGCCCCAGCATTTT
TRBJ2-7,NA,TRBV20-1,NA,CSAPEVLRQYF,TGCAGTGCCCCTGAGGTCCTCAGGCAGTACTTC
TRBJ2-6,TRBD1,TRBV5-1,NA,CASRSTGLGANVLTF,TGCGCCAGCAGGTCGACAGGGTTAGGGGCCAACGTCCTGACTTTC
TRBJ1-6,NA,TRBV10-3,NA,CASRLQPEGGSPLHF,TGTGCCAGCCGATTGCAGCCCGAGGGTGGATCACCCCTCCACTTT
TRBJ1-2,TRBD1,TRBV7-2,NA,CASSFTGALGYTF,TGTGCCAGCAGTTTTACAGGGGCGCTTGGCTACACCTTC
TRBJ1-5,NA,TRBV2,NA,CASRNEAVNQPQHF,TGTGCCAGCAGGAATGAGGCGGTCAATCAGCCCCAGCATTTT
TRBJ1-1,NA,TRBV10-3,NA,CAIRGDLNTEAFF,TGTGCCATCAGGGGGGACTTGAACACTGAAGCTTTCTTT
TRBJ2-2,NA,TRBV7-2,NA,CASSLNPRGSGELFF,TGTGCCAGCAGCTTAAACCCCCGAGGCTCCGGGGAGCTGTTTTTT
TRBJ2-5,TRBD1,TRBV18,NA,CASCTDWDRDQETQYF,TGTGCCAGCTGCACGGACTGGGACAGGGACCAAGAGACCCAGTACTTC